This passage covers 21 T cell receptor beta chains from one sample sequenced in a study of PD-L1 blockade in urothelial cancer. Clones were read by immunoSEQ multiplex PCR, and TCRdb kept only the in-frame ones, dropping some. The sample lists roughly 51,000 clones, 79% occurring once. Regarding time point: pretreatment peripheral blood. The sample was PBMCs, taken around atezolizumab (anti-PD-L1) treatment. Receptors were obtained from a man aged 65 to 79 with urothelial cancer.

This chain uses TRBV6-1 with TRBJ2-7; 8 bases match TRBD1. This CDR3 region has 14 residues. The germline gives CDR1 MNHNS, CDR2 SASEGT. Unmatched junction bases numbered 11, after V lost 9 bases and J lost 4 bases. The CDR3 region has the DNA TGTGCCAGTGCTGGACAGGGTGACGGTTACGAGCAGTACTTC. It codes for CASAGQGDGYEQYF.

V and J are TRBV5-1 and TRBJ2-2, with 10 positions matching TRBD2. In germline, CDR1 is SGHRS, CDR2 YFSETQ. The CDR3 is 15 amino acids. Trimming removed 2 bases from V and 7 bases from J; junction bases left unmatched: 5. The CDR3 loop is CASSFTSGKDGELFF. For the CDR3, the DNA is TGCGCCAGCAGCTTCACTAGCGGGAAAGACGGGGAGCTGTTTTTT.

This sequence joins TRBV18 and TRBJ1-1; 9 positions match TRBD1. The CDR3 is 13 amino acids. CDR1 KGHSH and CDR2 LQKENI come from the germline V gene. The trim removed 3 bases at V and 7 bases at J, leaving 3 bases unmatched. The CDR3 sequence: CASSPGQGNEAFF. The DNA of the CDR3 is TGTGCCAGCTCACCCGGACAGGGGAATGAAGCTTTCTTT.

The V and J genes are TRBV27 and TRBJ1-1; TRBD1 matches at 9 bases. From germline, CDR1 is MNHEY and CDR2 SMNVEV (reference sequence). The CDR3 runs to 15 residues. Losses at the gene ends were 5 bases for V and 1 base for J; bases not matched to a gene: 5. CDR3 amino acids: CASSPSGQGNTEAFF. The CDR3 DNA reads as TGTGCCAGCAGTCCCTCGGGACAGGGGAACACTGAAGCTTTCTTT.

The genes are TRBV4-1 and TRBJ2-5; tentative D call: TRBD1 (5 bases). This CDR3 has 15 amino acids. Trimming removed 4 bases from V and 3 bases from J, with 15 bases in between. Germline CDR1 is MGHRA and CDR2 is YSYEKL. As DNA, the CDR3 is TGCGCCAGCAGCCCCTTAGTAGGGGTTGAAGAGACCCAGTACTTC. Amino acids: CASSPLVGVEETQYF.

The chain is built from TRBV19 and TRBJ1-4, with D unresolved. V shed 6 bases and J shed 7 bases, with 12 bases lying between them. The CDR3 has 13 residues. From germline, CDR1 is LNHDA and CDR2 SQIVND (reference sequence). The CDR3 DNA reads as TGTGCCAGTAGGAGGGAGTACGGTGAAAAACTGTTTTTT. This encodes CASRREYGEKLFF.

This rearrangement joins TRBV6-1 to TRBJ2-7; possibly TRBD2 for D (6 bases). This CDR3 region has 13 residues. V lost 4 bases and J lost 4, with 11 bases in between. Germline V gene data show CDR1 as MNHNS and CDR2 as SASEGT. The DNA for the CDR3 is TGTGCCAGCAGTGTGGCGGGAAAATACGAGCAGTACTTC. Translated: CASSVAGKYEQYF.

The chain is built from TRBV19 and TRBJ2-5; TRBD2 matches 14 bases. This CDR3 is 18 amino acids long. Germline V gene sequence: CDR1 LNHDA, CDR2 SQIVND (reference sequence). The V and J ends lost 1 base and 2 bases, in that order; junction bases with no gene match: 6. CDR3 in DNA: TGTGCCAGTAGTATAGGCCGGCGGACTAGCGGGAGGCAAGAGACCCAGTACTTC. Amino acid sequence: CASSIGRRTSGRQETQYF.

The chain combines TRBV14 with TRBJ2-2; 8 bases map to TRBD2. J lost 4 bases, V lost 3 bases, and 7 bases had no gene match. Looked up from germline, CDR1 is SGHDN and CDR2 is FVKESK. The CDR3 sequence is 16 residues long. The CDR3 nucleotides are TGTGCCAGCAGCCAGGGGACTAGACGCGGCACCGGGGAGCTGTTTTTT. As protein: CASSQGTRRGTGELFF.

This chain uses TRBV28 with TRBJ1-4; 9 positions match TRBD1. With V trimmed by 6 bases and J by 8 bases, 7 bases remained unmatched. Germline assignment: CDR1 MDHEN and CDR2 SYDVKM. This CDR3 is built from 14 residues. The CDR3 DNA sequence: TGTGCCAGCAGACCGGGACAGGGTCGAGAAAAACTGTTTTTT. It encodes CASRPGQGREKLFF.

This clone was seen just once. This chain links TRBV18 with TRBJ2-1, with no clear D. Germline lookup yields CDR1 KGHSH and CDR2 LQKENI. The V end lost 2 bases, the J end lost 5 bases, and 16 bases lay between the germline ends. CDR3 length: 16 amino acids. DNA of the CDR3: TGTGCCAGCTCACCAACGTGGGCAGGTTCTAACAATGAGCAGTTCTTC. Residues: CASSPTWAGSNNEQFF.

This rearrangement joins TRBV6-1 to TRBJ2-2; TRBD2 matches at 11 bases. From germline, CDR1 is MNHNS and CDR2 SASEGT. This CDR3 has 17 amino acids. V shed 2 bases, J shed 1 base, and the junction held 3 bases outside the gene matches. The CDR3 is CASSEWGLAENTGELFF. DNA of the CDR3: TGTGCCAGCAGTGAATGGGGACTAGCGGAGAACACCGGGGAGCTGTTTTTT.

The chain recombines TRBV5-1 with TRBJ2-3, with TRBD1 as a possible D gene (6 bases). Per germline, CDR1 SGHRS and CDR2 YFSETQ. The CDR3 loop spans 13 amino acids. V lost 4 bases, J lost 6 bases, and 12 bases lay in between. The CDR3 coding sequence is TGCGCCAGCAGCGACATGCAGGGGGATACGCAGTATTTT. It specifies CASSDMQGDTQYF.

This clone is a singleton in its sample. The rearrangement uses TRBV19 and TRBJ1-5; 7 bases match TRBD1. The CDR3 runs 14 residues. V was pared by 9 bases and J by 0 bases, with 5 bases of the junction left unmatched. The germline V gene encodes CDR1 LNHDA and CDR2 SQIVND (reference sequence). CDR3 nucleotides: TGTGCCAGCGACAGGGCTTATAGCAATCAGCCCCAGCATTTT. Encoded protein: CASDRAYSNQPQHF.

This chain joins TRBV29-1 and TRBJ2-5; unclear D gene. Germline CDR1 SQVTM, CDR2 ANQGSEA. The CDR3 length is 14 residues. The V gene lost 4 bases and the J gene lost 2 bases, with 14 bases spanning the gap. The CDR3 region is CSVVGIGGQETQYF. The CDR3, as DNA: TGCAGCGTTGTTGGTATCGGCGGACAAGAGACCCAGTACTTC.

This chain joins TRBV5-1 and TRBJ2-1, with 11 bases that match TRBD1. The germline V gene encodes CDR1 SGHRS and CDR2 YFSETQ. CDR3 length: 15 residues. J gave up 10 bases and V 3 bases, and 9 bases lay outside the gene matches. CDR3 region: CASSSGQGAGGEQFF. Here the CDR3 DNA reads TGCGCCAGCAGCTCAGGACAGGGGGCCGGGGGGGAGCAGTTCTTC.

The V call is TRBV28, the J call TRBJ1-5; possible D gene TRBD1, 5 bases. CDR1 MDHEN and CDR2 SYDVKM come from the germline V gene. V gave up 6 bases and J gave up 2 bases, with 14 bases separating them. The CDR3 sequence is 15 residues long. The CDR3 sequence: CASRPGGDGNQPQHF. The CDR3 coding sequence is TGTGCCAGCAGGCCGGGGGGGGACGGCAATCAGCCCCAGCATTTT. The full variable domain, rest sourced from reference TRBV28 and TRBJ1-5, is DVKVTQSSRYLVKRTGEKVFLECVQDMDHENMFWYRQDPGLGLRLIYFSYDVKMKEKGDIPEGYSVSREKKERFSLILESASTNQTSMYLCASRPGGDGNQPQHFGDGTRLSIL.

In its sample, this clone was seen once. The chain uses TRBV2 and TRBJ1-1; 10 nucleotides match TRBD1. There are 14 residues in the CDR3. Germline V CDR1 and CDR2: SNHLY, FYNNEI. Trimming at V came to 5 bases and at J to 3 bases, leaving 3 bases not matched to a gene. CDR3 DNA: TGTGCCAGCAGTCAGGACAGGGGGGACACTGAAGCTTTCTTT. This codes for CASSQDRGDTEAFF.

A few counts support this clone. The J gene is TRBJ2-7, the V gene TRBV2; no clear D. V lost 4 bases to trimming and J lost 4 bases, with 8 bases between them. CDR1 is SNHLY and CDR2 is FYNNEI in the germline V gene. This CDR3 has 12 residues. The CDR3 here is CASSVGEYEQYF. The CDR3 DNA reads as TGTGCCAGCAGTGTTGGAGAGTACGAGCAGTACTTC.

This chain connects TRBV28 to TRBJ1-1, with D unresolved. Germline V gene data show CDR1 as MDHEN and CDR2 as SYDVKM. V dropped 6 bases and J dropped 1 base, with 15 bases sitting between them. The CDR3 length is 15 residues. CDR3 amino acids: CASSSLRHPNTEAFF. The CDR3, as DNA: TGTGCCAGCAGCTCCCTGAGGCACCCGAACACTGAAGCTTTCTTT.

The chain uses TRBV30 and TRBJ2-3, with 8 bases matching TRBD2. CDR1 and CDR2 (germline): GTSNPN, SVGIG (reference sequence). CDR3 length equals 16 residues. After removal of 1 base from V and 0 bases from J, the junction contained 6 bases not matched to a gene. The CDR3 DNA follows: TGTGCCTGGAGTGAACCTAGCGGGCTAAGCACAGATACGCAGTATTTT. Encoded protein: CAWSEPSGLSTDTQYF.